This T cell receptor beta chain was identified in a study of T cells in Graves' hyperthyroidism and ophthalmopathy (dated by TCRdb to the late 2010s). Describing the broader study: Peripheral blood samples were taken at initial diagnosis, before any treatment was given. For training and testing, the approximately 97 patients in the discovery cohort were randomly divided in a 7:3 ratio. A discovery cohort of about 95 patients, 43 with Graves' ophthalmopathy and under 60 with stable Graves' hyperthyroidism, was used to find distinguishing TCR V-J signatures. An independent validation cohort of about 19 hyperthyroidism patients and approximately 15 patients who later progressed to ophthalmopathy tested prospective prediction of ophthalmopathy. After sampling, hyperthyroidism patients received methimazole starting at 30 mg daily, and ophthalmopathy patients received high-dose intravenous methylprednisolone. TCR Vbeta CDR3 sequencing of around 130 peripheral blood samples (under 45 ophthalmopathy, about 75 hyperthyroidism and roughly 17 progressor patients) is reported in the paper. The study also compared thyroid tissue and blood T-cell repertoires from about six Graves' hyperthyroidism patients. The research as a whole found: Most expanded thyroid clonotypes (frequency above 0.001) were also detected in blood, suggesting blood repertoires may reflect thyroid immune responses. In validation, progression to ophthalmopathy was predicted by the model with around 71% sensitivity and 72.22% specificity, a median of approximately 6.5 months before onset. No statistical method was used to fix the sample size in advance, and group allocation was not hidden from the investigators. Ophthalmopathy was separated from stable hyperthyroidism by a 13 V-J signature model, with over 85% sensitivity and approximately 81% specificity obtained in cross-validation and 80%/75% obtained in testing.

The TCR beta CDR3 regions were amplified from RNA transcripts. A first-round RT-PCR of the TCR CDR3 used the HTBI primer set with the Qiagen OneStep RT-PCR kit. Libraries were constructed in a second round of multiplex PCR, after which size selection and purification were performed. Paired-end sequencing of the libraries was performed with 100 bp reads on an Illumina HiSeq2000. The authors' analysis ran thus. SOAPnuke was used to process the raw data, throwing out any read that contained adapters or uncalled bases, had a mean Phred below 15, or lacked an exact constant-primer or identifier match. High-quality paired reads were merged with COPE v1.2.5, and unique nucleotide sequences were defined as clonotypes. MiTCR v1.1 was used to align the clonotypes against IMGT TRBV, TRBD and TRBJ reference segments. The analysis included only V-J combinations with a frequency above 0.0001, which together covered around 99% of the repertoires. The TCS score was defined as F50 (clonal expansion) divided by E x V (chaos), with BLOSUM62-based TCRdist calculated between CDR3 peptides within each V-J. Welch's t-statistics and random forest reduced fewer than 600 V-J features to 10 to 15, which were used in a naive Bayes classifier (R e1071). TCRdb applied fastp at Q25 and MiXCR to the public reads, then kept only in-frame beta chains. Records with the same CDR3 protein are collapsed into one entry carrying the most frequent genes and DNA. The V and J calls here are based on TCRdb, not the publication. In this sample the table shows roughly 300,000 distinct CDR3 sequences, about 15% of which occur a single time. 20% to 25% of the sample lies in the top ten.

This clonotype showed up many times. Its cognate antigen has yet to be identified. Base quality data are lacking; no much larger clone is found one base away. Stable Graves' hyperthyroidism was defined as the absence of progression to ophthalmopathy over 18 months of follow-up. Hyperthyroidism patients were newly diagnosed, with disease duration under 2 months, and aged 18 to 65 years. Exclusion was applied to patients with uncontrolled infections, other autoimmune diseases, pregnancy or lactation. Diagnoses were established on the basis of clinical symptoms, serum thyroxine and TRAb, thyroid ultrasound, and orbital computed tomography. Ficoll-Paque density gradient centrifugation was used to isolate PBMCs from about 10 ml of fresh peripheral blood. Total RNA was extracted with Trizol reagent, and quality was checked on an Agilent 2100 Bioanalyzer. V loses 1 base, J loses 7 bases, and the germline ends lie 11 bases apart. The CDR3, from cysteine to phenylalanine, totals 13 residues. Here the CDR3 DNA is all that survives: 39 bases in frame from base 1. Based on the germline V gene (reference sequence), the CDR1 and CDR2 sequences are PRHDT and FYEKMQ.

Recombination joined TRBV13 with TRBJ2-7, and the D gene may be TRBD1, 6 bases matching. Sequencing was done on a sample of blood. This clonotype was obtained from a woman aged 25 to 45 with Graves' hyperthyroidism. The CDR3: CASSLESGEEQYF. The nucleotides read TGTGCCAGCAGCTTAGAGTCAGGGGAAGAGCAGTACTTC.